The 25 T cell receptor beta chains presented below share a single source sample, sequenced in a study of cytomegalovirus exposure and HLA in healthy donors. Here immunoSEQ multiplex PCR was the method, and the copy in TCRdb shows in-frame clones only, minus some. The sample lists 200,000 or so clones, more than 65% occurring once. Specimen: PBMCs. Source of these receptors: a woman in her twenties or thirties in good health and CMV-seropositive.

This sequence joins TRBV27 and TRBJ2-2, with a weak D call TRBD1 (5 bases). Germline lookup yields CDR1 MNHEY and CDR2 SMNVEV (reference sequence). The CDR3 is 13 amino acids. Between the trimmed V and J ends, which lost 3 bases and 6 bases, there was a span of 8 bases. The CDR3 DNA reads TGTGCCAGCAGTTTGAGACAGCCCGGGGAGCTGTTTTTT. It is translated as CASSLRQPGELFF.

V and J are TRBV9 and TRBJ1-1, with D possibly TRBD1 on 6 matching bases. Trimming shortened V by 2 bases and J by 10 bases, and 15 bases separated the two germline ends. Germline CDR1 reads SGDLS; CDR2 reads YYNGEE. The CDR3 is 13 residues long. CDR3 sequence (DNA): TGTGCCAGCAGCGTTACAGGGCTCGGGCCAGCTTTCTTT. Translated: CASSVTGLGPAFF.

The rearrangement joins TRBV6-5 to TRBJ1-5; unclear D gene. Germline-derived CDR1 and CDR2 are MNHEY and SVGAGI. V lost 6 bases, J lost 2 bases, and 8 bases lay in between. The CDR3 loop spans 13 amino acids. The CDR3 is CASSPAGNQPQHF. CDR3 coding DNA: TGTGCCAGCAGCCCCGCGGGCAATCAGCCCCAGCATTTT.

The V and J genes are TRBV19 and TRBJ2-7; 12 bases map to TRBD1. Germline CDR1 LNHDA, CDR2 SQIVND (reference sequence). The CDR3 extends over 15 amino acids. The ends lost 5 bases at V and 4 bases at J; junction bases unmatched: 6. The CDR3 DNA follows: TGTGCCAGTAGTCTCGGGACAGGGGGCGAGTACGAGCAGTACTTC. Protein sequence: CASSLGTGGEYEQYF.

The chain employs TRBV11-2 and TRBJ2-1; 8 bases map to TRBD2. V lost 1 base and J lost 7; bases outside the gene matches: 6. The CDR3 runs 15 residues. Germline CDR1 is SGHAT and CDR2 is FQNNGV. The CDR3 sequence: CASSLGAGVVNEQFF. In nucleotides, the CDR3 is TGTGCCAGCAGCTTAGGAGCGGGAGTGGTTAATGAGCAGTTCTTC. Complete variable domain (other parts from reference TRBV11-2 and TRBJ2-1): EAGVAQSPRYKIIEKRQSVAFWCNPISGHATLYWYQQILGQGPKLLIQFQNNGVVDDSQLPKDRFSAERLKGVDSTLKIQPAKLEDSAVYLCASSLGAGVVNEQFFGPGTRLTVL.

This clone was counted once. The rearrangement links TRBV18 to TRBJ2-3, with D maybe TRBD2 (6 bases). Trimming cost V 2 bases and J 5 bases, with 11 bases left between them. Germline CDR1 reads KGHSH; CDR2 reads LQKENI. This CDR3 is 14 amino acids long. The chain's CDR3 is CASSPIAGRDTQYF. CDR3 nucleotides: TGTGCCAGCTCACCAATTGCCGGGAGAGATACGCAGTATTTT. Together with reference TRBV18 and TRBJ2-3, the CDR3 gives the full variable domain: NAGVMQNPRHLVRRRGQEARLRCSPMKGHSHVYWYRQLPEEGLKFMVYLQKENIIDESGMPKERFSAEFPKEGPSILRIQQVVRGDSAAYFCASSPIAGRDTQYFGPGTRLTVL.

The CDR3 reads CASSEAPGQGGRETQYF. DNA for the CDR3: TGTGCCAGCAGTGAAGCGCCGGGACAGGGGGGAAGAGAGACCCAGTACTTC. This sequence joins TRBV6-1 and TRBJ2-5; 11 bases line up with TRBD1. Trimming took 0 bases from V and 4 from J; bases not matched to a gene: 7. The germline V gene encodes CDR1 MNHNS and CDR2 SASEGT. This CDR3 region has 17 residues.

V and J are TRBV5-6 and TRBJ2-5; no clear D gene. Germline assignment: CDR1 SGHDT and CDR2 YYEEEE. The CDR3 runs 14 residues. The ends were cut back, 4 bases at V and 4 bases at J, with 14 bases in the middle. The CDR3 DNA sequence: TGTGCCAGCAGCAACCCGACACATCGAGAGACCCAGTACTTC. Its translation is CASSNPTHRETQYF.

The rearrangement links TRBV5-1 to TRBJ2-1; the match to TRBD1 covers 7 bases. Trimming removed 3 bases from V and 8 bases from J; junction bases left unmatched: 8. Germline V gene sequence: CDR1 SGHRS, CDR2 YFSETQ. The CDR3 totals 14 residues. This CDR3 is CASSWRQGRDEQFF. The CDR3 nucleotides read TGCGCCAGCAGCTGGCGACAGGGACGGGATGAGCAGTTCTTC.

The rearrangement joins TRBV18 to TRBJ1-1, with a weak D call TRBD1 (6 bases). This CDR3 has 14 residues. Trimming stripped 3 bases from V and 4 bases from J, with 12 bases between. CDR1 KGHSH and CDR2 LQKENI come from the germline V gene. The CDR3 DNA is TGTGCCAGCTCACCGCAGGGGTTTACCACTGAAGCTTTCTTT. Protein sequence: CASSPQGFTTEAFF.

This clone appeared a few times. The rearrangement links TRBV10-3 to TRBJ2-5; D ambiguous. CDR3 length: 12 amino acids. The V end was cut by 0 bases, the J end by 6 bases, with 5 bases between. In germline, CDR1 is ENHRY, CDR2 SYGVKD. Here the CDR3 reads CAISESRQTQYF. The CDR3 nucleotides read TGTGCCATCAGTGAGTCGAGGCAGACCCAGTACTTC.

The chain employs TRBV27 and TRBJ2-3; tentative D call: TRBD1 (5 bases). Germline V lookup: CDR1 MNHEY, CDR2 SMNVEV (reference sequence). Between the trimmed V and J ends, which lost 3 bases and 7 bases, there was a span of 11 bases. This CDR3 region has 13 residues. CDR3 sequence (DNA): TGTGCCAGCAGTTTGTACCAGGGTAATACGCAGTATTTT. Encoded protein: CASSLYQGNTQYF.

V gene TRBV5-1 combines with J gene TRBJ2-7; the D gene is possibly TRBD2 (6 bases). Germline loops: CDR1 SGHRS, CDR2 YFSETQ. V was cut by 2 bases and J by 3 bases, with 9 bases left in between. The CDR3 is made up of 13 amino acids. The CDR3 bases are TGCGCCAGCAGCTTAGTGGGGGGCTACGAGCAGTACTTC. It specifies CASSLVGGYEQYF.

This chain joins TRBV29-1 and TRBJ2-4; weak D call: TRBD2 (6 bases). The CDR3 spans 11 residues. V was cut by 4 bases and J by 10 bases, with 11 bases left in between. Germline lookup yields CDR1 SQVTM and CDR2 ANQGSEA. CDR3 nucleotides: TGCAGCGTTGGGGCAGGGAGGATTCAGTACTTC. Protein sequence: CSVGAGRIQYF.

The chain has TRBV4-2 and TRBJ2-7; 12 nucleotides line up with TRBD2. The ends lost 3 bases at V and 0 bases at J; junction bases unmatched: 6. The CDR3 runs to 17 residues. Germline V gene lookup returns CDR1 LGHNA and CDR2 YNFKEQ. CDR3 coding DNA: TGTGCCAGCAGCCAGCCTAGCGGGGGGGGGCACTCCTACGAGCAGTACTTC. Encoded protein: CASSQPSGGGHSYEQYF.

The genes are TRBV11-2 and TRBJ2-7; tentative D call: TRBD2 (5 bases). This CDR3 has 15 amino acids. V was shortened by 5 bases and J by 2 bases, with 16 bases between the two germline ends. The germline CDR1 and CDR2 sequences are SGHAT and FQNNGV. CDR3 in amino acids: CASSPNQRPPYEQYF. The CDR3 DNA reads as TGTGCCAGCAGCCCCAACCAGCGGCCCCCCTACGAGCAGTACTTC.

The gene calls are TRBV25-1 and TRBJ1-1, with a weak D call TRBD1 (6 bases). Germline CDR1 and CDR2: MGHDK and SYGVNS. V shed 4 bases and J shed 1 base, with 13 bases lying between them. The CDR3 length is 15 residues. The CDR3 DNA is TGTGCCAGCAGTGCCTTCAGGGGACGGAACACTGAAGCTTTCTTT. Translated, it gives CASSAFRGRNTEAFF. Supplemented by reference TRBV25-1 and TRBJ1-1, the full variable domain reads EADIYQTPRYLVIGTGKKITLECSQTMGHDKMYWYQQDPGMELHLIHYSYGVNSTEKGDLSSESTVSRIRTEHFPLTLESARPSHTSQYLCASSAFRGRNTEAFFGQGTRLTVV.

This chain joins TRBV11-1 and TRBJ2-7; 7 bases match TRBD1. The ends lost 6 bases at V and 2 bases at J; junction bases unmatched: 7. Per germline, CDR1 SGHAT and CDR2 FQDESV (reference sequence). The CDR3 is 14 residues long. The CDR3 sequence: CASRRTGATYEQYF. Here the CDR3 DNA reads TGTGCCAGCAGGCGGACAGGCGCAACCTACGAGCAGTACTTC.

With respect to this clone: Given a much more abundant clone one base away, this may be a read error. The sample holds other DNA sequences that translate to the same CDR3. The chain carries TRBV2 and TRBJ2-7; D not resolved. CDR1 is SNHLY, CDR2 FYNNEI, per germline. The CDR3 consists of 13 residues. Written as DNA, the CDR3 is TGCGCCAGCAGCCAAGACTCCGGGTACGAGCAGTACTTC. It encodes CASSQDSGYEQYF.

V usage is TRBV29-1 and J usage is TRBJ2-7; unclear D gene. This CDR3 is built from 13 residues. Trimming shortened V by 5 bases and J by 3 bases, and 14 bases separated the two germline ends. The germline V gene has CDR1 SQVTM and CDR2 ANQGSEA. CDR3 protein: CSVRLGSIYEQYF. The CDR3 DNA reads TGCAGCGTTCGGCTCGGGTCTATCTACGAGCAGTACTTC.

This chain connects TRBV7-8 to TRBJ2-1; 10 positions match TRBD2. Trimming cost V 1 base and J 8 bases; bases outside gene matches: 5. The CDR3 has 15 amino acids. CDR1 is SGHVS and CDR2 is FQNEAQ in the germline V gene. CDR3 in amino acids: CASSLDTSGTDEQFF. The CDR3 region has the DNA TGTGCCAGCAGCTTAGATACTAGCGGGACGGATGAGCAGTTCTTC.

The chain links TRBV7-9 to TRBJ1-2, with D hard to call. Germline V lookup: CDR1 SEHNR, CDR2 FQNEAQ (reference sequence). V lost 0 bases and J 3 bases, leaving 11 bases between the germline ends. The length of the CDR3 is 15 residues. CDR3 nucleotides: TGTGCCAGCAGCTTAGCCTCGGTAGCACACTATGGCTACACCTTC. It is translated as CASSLASVAHYGYTF.

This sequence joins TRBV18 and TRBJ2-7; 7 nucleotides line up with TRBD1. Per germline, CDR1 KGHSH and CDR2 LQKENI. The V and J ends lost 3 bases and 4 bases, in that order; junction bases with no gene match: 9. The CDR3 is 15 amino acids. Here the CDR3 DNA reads TGTGCCAGCTCACCTCTCGAGGGGGCTTCGTACGAGCAGTACTTC. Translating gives CASSPLEGASYEQYF.

CDR3: CASSARTSGRDEQYF. The CDR3 nucleotides are TGTGCCAGCAGCGCGAGGACTAGCGGGAGGGACGAGCAGTACTTC. The rearrangement joins TRBV13 to TRBJ2-7; 15 bases map to TRBD2. With V trimmed by 5 bases and J by 5 bases, 4 bases remained unmatched. The CDR3 is made up of 15 amino acids. Germline V gene lookup returns CDR1 PRHDT and CDR2 FYEKMQ (reference sequence).

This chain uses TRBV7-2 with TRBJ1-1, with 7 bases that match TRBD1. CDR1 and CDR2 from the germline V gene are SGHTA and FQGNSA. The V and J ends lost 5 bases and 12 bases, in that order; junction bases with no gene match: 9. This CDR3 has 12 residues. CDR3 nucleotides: TGTGCCAGCAGCGTAACGGGACAGTTTCCTTTCTTT. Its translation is CASSVTGQFPFF.